This TCR beta chain was sequenced in a study of blood T cell repertoires in COVID-19. Germline V gene lookup returns CDR1 MNHEY and CDR2 SVGAGI. The CDR3 contains 14 residues. The V and J ends lost 5 bases and 1 base, in that order; junction bases with no gene match: 2. Some clones are missing from TCRdb's copy, which holds only in-frame ones; the method was immunoSEQ multiplex PCR. The sample lists some 400,000 clones, 89% occurring once. This clonotype originated in a woman aged 30 to 39 who had recovered from COVID-19. This sequence joins TRBV6-5 and TRBJ1-1, with 9 bases matching TRBD1. The specimen was PBMCs or T cells enriched from blood (not recorded which). As DNA, the CDR3 is TGTGCCAGCAGTAAGACAGGGGGGAACACTGAAGCTTTCTTT. It translates to CASSKTGGNTEAFF.